The 16 T cell receptor beta chains below were found in one sample sequenced in a study of OX40 agonist ivuxolimab in advanced cancers. The data were produced by immunoSEQ multiplex PCR, yet TCRdb's version contains in-frame clones alone and is incomplete. The repertoire holds some 42,000 clones, with 80% to 90% as singletons. This specimen was CD4+ or CD8+ T cells sorted from blood, taken in a trial of the OX40 agonist ivuxolimab. The receptors originated from an adult with an advanced solid tumor such as melanoma, head and neck, liver or kidney cancer.

The rearrangement uses TRBV5-4 and TRBJ2-7; 11 bases match TRBD1. Germline V gene lookup returns CDR1 SGHNT and CDR2 YYREEE (reference sequence). The junction had 9 bases not matched to a gene; V was cut back by 3 bases and J by 7 bases. The CDR3 has 15 residues. The CDR3 here is CASSYRDRGTWEQYF. In DNA, the CDR3 is TGTGCCAGCAGCTACCGGGACAGGGGGACGTGGGAGCAGTACTTC.

This clone has just one count. The rearrangement links TRBV23-1 to TRBJ2-5; D is undetermined. TRBV23-1 belongs to the ORF category, with a function that is uncertain. The CDR3 spans 16 residues. The V end was cut by 0 bases, the J end by 5 bases, with 16 bases between. The CDR3 region is CASSQSQDRSWETQYF. The DNA for the CDR3 is TGCGCCAGCAGTCAATCTCAGGACCGCAGCTGGGAGACCCAGTACTTC.

The V gene is TRBV28, the J gene TRBJ1-2, with 8 bases lining up with TRBD1. Germline-derived CDR1 and CDR2 are MDHEN and SYDVKM. The CDR3 has 17 residues. V lost 10 bases, J lost 5 bases, and 21 bases stayed unmatched. The CDR3 DNA reads as TGTGCCACCACGAGTACTACGCTGGGACGGGACAGGTATGGCTACACCTTC. This encodes CATTSTTLGRDRYGYTF.

CDR3 nucleotide sequence: TGTGCCAGCAGCCCCCCGGGACCCCCACCCAGTGGCTACACCTTC. Its protein is CASSPPGPPPSGYTF. The chain joins TRBV7-9 to TRBJ1-2; possible D gene TRBD1, 5 bases. V dropped 5 bases and J dropped 7 bases, with 20 bases sitting between them. CDR1 and CDR2 from the germline V gene are SEHNR and FQNEAQ (reference sequence). This CDR3 has 15 residues.

This clone is a singleton in its sample. An end of the junction differs from the germline gene, which may be a read error. CDR3 sequence reads: CASSENPGETQYF. CDR3 bases: TGTGCTAGCAGCGAGAACCCAGGGGAGACCCAGTACTTC. V usage is TRBV7-7 and J usage is TRBJ2-5; the D gene is possibly TRBD1 (5 bases). This CDR3 is 13 amino acids long. Germline V gene data show CDR1 as SSHAT and CDR2 as FNYEAQ (reference sequence).

CDR3 coding DNA: TGTGCCAGCTCACCAGCGGGGATACCATCCTTCTATAATTCACCCCTCCACTTT. This codes for CASSPAGIPSFYNSPLHF. The V and J genes are TRBV18 and TRBJ1-6; D unclear. The V gene lost 2 bases and the J gene lost 3 bases, with 17 bases spanning the gap. The germline gives CDR1 KGHSH, CDR2 LQKENI. The CDR3 runs 18 residues. The variable domain in full, with the rest retrieved from reference TRBV18 and TRBJ1-6, is NAGVMQNPRHLVRRRGQEARLRCSPMKGHSHVYWYRQLPEEGLKFMVYLQKENIIDESGMPKERFSAEFPKEGPSILRIQQVVRGDSAAYFCASSPAGIPSFYNSPLHFGNGTRLTVT.

This chain uses TRBV5-4 with TRBJ1-1, with D uncertain. Germline assignment: CDR1 SGHNT and CDR2 YYREEE (reference sequence). V lost 4 bases and J lost 4, with 17 bases in between. The CDR3 consists of 15 residues. DNA for the CDR3: TGTGCCAGCAGCCCGAACCTGCCCCAGAGCACTGAAGCTTTCTTT. It specifies CASSPNLPQSTEAFF.

This clone appeared once. The chain joins TRBV27 to TRBJ1-5; D remains ambiguous. CDR1 and CDR2 (germline): MNHEY, SMNVEV (reference sequence). The CDR3 runs 16 residues. With 5 bases removed from V and 3 bases from J, the gap between germline ends came to 17 bases. Here the CDR3 DNA reads TGTGCCAGCAGTCCCGGGCCACACCGGCCCAATCAGCCCCAGCATTTT. Protein sequence: CASSPGPHRPNQPQHF.

The chain employs TRBV29-1 and TRBJ1-6; 7 bases are shared with TRBD1. CDR1 is SQVTM and CDR2 is ANQGSEA in the germline V gene. With V trimmed by 4 bases and J by 10 bases, 7 bases remained unmatched. The CDR3 loop spans 13 amino acids. In DNA form, the CDR3 reads TGCAGCGTTGGAGAGACAGGGACCTCACCCCTCCACTTT. Its protein is CSVGETGTSPLHF.

This clone was detected once. The chain uses TRBV5-1 and TRBJ2-5, with D unclear. V was trimmed by 3 bases and J by 2 bases, leaving 17 bases between them. CDR3 length equals 16 residues. The V gene's germline CDR1 is SGHRS and CDR2 YFSETQ. CDR3 DNA: TGCGCCAGCAGCTGGGGTAGCAGGAGAATGCAAGAGACCCAGTACTTC. This gives the protein CASSWGSRRMQETQYF.

Only one count was recorded for this clone. The rearrangement links TRBV5-6 to TRBJ2-5; TRBD2 might be the D (5 bases). Germline CDR1 is SGHDT and CDR2 is YYEEEE. The CDR3 sequence is 16 residues long. Trimming removed 1 base from V and 1 base from J, with 14 bases in between. CDR3 in DNA: TGTGCCAGCAGCTTGATTTTAACGAGCGGCCAAGAGACCCAGTACTTC. Protein: CASSLILTSGQETQYF.

The chain employs TRBV5-8 and TRBJ2-1; tentative D call: TRBD2 (7 bases). The CDR3 runs 15 residues. Germline CDR1 is SGHTS and CDR2 is YDEGEE. The germline V and J ends were trimmed by 6 bases and 2 bases, with 15 bases remaining between them. As DNA, the CDR3 is TGTGCCAGCACCCCCCGGGGGGCCCCCTACAATGAGCAGTTCTTC. Amino acids: CASTPRGAPYNEQFF.

The chain carries TRBV7-9 and TRBJ2-5; the D is unclear. CDR3 length: 12 residues. V dropped 6 bases and J dropped 4 bases, with 9 bases sitting between them. Germline CDR1 is SEHNR and CDR2 is FQNEAQ (reference sequence). This chain's CDR3 is CASRAPGETQYF. In nucleotides, the CDR3 is TGTGCCAGCAGGGCTCCGGGAGAGACCCAGTACTTC.

The rearrangement uses TRBV9 and TRBJ1-3; D uncertain. V lost 0 bases, J lost 0 bases, and 7 bases lay in between. Germline V gene lookup returns CDR1 SGDLS and CDR2 YYNGEE. The CDR3 is 15 amino acids. The CDR3 here is CASSVDGISGNTIYF. CDR3 nucleotides: TGTGCCAGCAGCGTAGACGGTATCTCTGGAAACACCATATATTTT. Based on the CDR3 plus reference TRBV9 and TRBJ1-3, the full variable domain is DSGVTQTPKHLITATGQRVTLRCSPRSGDLSVYWYQQSLDQGLQFLIQYYNGEERAKGNILERFSAQQFPDLHSELNLSSLELGDSALYFCASSVDGISGNTIYFGEGSWLTVV.

The chain combines TRBV11-2 with TRBJ1-1, with D perhaps matching TRBD1 (5 bases). The germline V gene encodes CDR1 SGHAT and CDR2 FQNNGV. Trimming stripped 5 bases from V and 6 bases from J, with 16 bases between. The CDR3 has 14 amino acids. CDR3 nucleotides: TGTGCCAGCAGCCAAGACAGAGTTCGATCTGAAGCTTTCTTT. Translated: CASSQDRVRSEAFF. Full variable domain (remainder filled in from reference TRBV11-2 and TRBJ1-1): EAGVAQSPRYKIIEKRQSVAFWCNPISGHATLYWYQQILGQGPKLLIQFQNNGVVDDSQLPKDRFSAERLKGVDSTLKIQPAKLEDSAVYLCASSQDRVRSEAFFGQGTRLTVV.

The chain is built from TRBV30 and TRBJ1-4; D not resolved. V lost 0 bases, J lost 0 bases, and 5 bases lay in between. CDR1 is GTSNPN, CDR2 SVGIG, per germline (reference sequence). CDR3 length equals 14 residues. The CDR3 reads CAWSVDATNEKLFF. The CDR3 nucleotides are TGTGCCTGGAGTGTGGACGCAACTAATGAAAAACTGTTTTTT.